The source of this TCR beta chain is a study of shared clonotypes between healthy human individuals. Germline CDR1 SGDLS, CDR2 YYNGEE. This CDR3 contains 14 residues. V was pared by 0 bases and J by 6 bases, with 10 bases between. The assay was immunoSEQ multiplex PCR, and TCRdb's table has in-frame clones only and misses some. Altogether a few hundred thousand clones are present, roughly three quarters being singletons, with the ten largest covering 12%. The origin of this receptor is a woman aged 40 to 50 in good health. Some clones in this sample may be carry-over from other donors' samples. V usage is TRBV9 and J usage is TRBJ2-1; D may be TRBD1 or TRBD2 (5 bases each). The sample comprised PBMCs. The CDR3 region has the DNA TGTGCCAGCAGCGTAGATGGGGGTAGCAATGAGCAGTTCTTC. Translated: CASSVDGGSNEQFF.